A selection of T cell receptor beta chains follows, all from one sample in a study of T cell repertoires in cytomegalovirus infection. Using its own MiXCR run on the reads, TCRdb lists one record per CDR3 protein. The data contain 200,000 to 250,000 distinct CDR3 sequences, roughly 34% of them singletons. Their antigens are not known. The source was CD8+ T cells from cultured PBMCs, collected from culture after CMV antigen stimulation. All receptors come from a human donor in good health (CMV status not recorded). Some clones in this sample may be carry-over from other donors' samples. The CDR3 runs from the conserved cysteine through the conserved F or W. Fields, in order: clone size, J gene, V gene, CDR3 length, D gene, CDR3 protein, CDR3 DNA. D genes are given only for firm matches. Clone size appears in some rows only: once, few, many, or a class for an expanded clone.

clone_size: .
j_call: TRBJ2-7
v_call: TRBV27
cdr3_length: 14
d_call: TRBD2
cdr3_aa: CASSLRGSPYEQYF
cdr3_nt: TGTGCCAGCAGTTTACGCGGGAGCCCCTACGAGCAGTACTTC

clone_size: many
j_call: TRBJ1-1
v_call: TRBV7-8
cdr3_length: 14
d_call: TRBD1
cdr3_aa: CASSLGQGDTEAFF
cdr3_nt: TGTGCCAGCAGCTTAGGGCAGGGGGACACTGAAGCTTTCTTT

clone_size: few
j_call: TRBJ2-5
v_call: TRBV28
cdr3_length: 16
d_call: .
cdr3_aa: CASRPGQEDRMETQYF
cdr3_nt: TGTGCCAGCCGGCCCGGGCAGGAAGACAGAATGGAGACCCAGTACTTC

clone_size: once
j_call: TRBJ2-5
v_call: TRBV5-6
cdr3_length: 16
d_call: TRBD2
cdr3_aa: CASSLNLLAEGETQYF
cdr3_nt: TGTGCCAGCAGCTTAAACCTCCTAGCGGAGGGAGAGACCCAGTACTTC

clone_size: .
j_call: TRBJ2-1
v_call: TRBV7-8
cdr3_length: 16
d_call: .
cdr3_aa: CASSLSSLASYNEKFF
cdr3_nt: TGTGCAAGCAGCTTATCAAGTCTAGCCTCCTACAATGAGAAGTTCTTC

clone_size: few
j_call: TRBJ2-7
v_call: TRBV5-6
cdr3_length: 12
d_call: .
cdr3_aa: CASSLGVGEQYF
cdr3_nt: TGTGCCAGCAGCTTGGGGGTTGGCGAGCAGTACTTC

clone_size: .
j_call: TRBJ2-1
v_call: TRBV7-2
cdr3_length: 16
d_call: TRBD2
cdr3_aa: CASSLAASGRVNEQFF
cdr3_nt: TGTGCCAGCAGCTTAGCGGCTAGCGGGAGGGTCAATGAGCAGTTCTTC

clone_size: .
j_call: TRBJ2-7
v_call: TRBV5-6
cdr3_length: 15
d_call: TRBD2
cdr3_aa: CASSAGGGLLYEQYF
cdr3_nt: TGTGCCAGCAGCGCGGGGGGGGGACTACTCTACGAGCAGTACTTC

clone_size: .
j_call: TRBJ2-3
v_call: TRBV5-1
cdr3_length: 17
d_call: .
cdr3_aa: CASSREPGRLHTDTQYF
cdr3_nt: TGCGCCAGCAGCCGCGAACCGGGACGGCTACACACAGATACGCAGTATTTT

clone_size: .
j_call: TRBJ2-7
v_call: TRBV7-6
cdr3_length: 14
d_call: .
cdr3_aa: CASSPGASSYEQYF
cdr3_nt: TGTGCCAGCAGTCCCGGGGCCAGCTCCTACGAGCAGTACTTC

clone_size: .
j_call: TRBJ2-1
v_call: TRBV19
cdr3_length: 14
d_call: TRBD2
cdr3_aa: CASSIAGVGDEQFF
cdr3_nt: TGTGCCAGTAGTATTGCGGGAGTGGGCGATGAGCAGTTCTTC

clone_size: .
j_call: TRBJ1-6
v_call: TRBV28
cdr3_length: 14
d_call: .
cdr3_aa: CASSFIVRNSPLHF
cdr3_nt: TGTGCCAGCAGTTTTATAGTACGGAATTCACCCCTCCACTTT

clone_size: .
j_call: TRBJ1-1
v_call: TRBV9
cdr3_length: 11
d_call: .
cdr3_aa: CLTGSNTEAFF
cdr3_nt: TGCCTGACAGGCTCGAACACTGAAGCTTTCTTT

clone_size: .
j_call: TRBJ2-1
v_call: TRBV20-1
cdr3_length: 15
d_call: TRBD2
cdr3_aa: CSARDWREGLNEQFF
cdr3_nt: TGCAGTGCTAGAGATTGGAGGGAGGGCCTGAATGAGCAGTTCTTC

clone_size: .
j_call: TRBJ1-1
v_call: TRBV20-1
cdr3_length: 14
d_call: .
cdr3_aa: CSARHRVSGTEAFF
cdr3_nt: TGCAGTGCTAGACACAGGGTTTCCGGGACTGAAGCTTTCTTT

clone_size: .
j_call: TRBJ1-1
v_call: TRBV7-9
cdr3_length: 17
d_call: .
cdr3_aa: CASSLGAPRQRGTEAFF
cdr3_nt: TGTGCCAGCAGCTTAGGGGCCCCCCGGCAACGGGGAACTGAAGCTTTCTTT

clone_size: .
j_call: TRBJ1-6
v_call: TRBV14
cdr3_length: 15
d_call: .
cdr3_aa: CASSPGTGLNSPLHF
cdr3_nt: TGTGCCAGCAGCCCCGGAACAGGGCTAAATTCACCCCTCCACTTT

clone_size: .
j_call: TRBJ2-1
v_call: TRBV30
cdr3_length: 12
d_call: .
cdr3_aa: CAWSEVYNEQFF
cdr3_nt: TGTGCCTGGAGTGAGGTATACAATGAGCAGTTCTTC

clone_size: many
j_call: TRBJ2-7
v_call: TRBV7-8
cdr3_length: 13
d_call: .
cdr3_aa: CASSQAERYEQYF
cdr3_nt: TGTGCCAGCAGCCAAGCCGAGCGCTACGAGCAGTACTTC

clone_size: few
j_call: TRBJ1-1
v_call: TRBV7-8
cdr3_length: 13
d_call: .
cdr3_aa: CASSSLVETEAFF
cdr3_nt: TGTGCCAGCAGCTCCCTGGTGGAGACTGAAGCTTTCTTT

clone_size: .
j_call: TRBJ2-2
v_call: TRBV9
cdr3_length: 14
d_call: .
cdr3_aa: CASSVAGNTGELFF
cdr3_nt: TGTGCCAGCAGCGTAGCGGGGAACACCGGGGAGCTGTTTTTT

clone_size: few
j_call: TRBJ2-1
v_call: TRBV27
cdr3_length: 14
d_call: .
cdr3_aa: CASSLSRAERDQFF
cdr3_nt: TGTGCCAGCAGTTTATCCAGGGCAGAACGAGATCAGTTCTTC

clone_size: .
j_call: TRBJ2-6
v_call: TRBV6-8
cdr3_length: 17
d_call: .
cdr3_aa: CASSSDRRSSGANVLTF
cdr3_nt: TGTGCCAGCAGTTCCGACCGACGGTCCTCTGGGGCCAACGTCCTGACTTTC

clone_size: few
j_call: TRBJ2-7
v_call: TRBV7-9
cdr3_length: 14
d_call: .
cdr3_aa: CASSHQGPTYEQYF
cdr3_nt: TGTGCCAGCAGCCACCAGGGACCCACCTACGAGCAGTACTTC

clone_size: .
j_call: TRBJ2-1
v_call: TRBV6-1
cdr3_length: 13
d_call: TRBD1
cdr3_aa: CASSFSQGDEQFF
cdr3_nt: TGTGCCAGCAGTTTTTCACAGGGGGATGAGCAGTTCTTC

clone_size: .
j_call: TRBJ2-1
v_call: TRBV29-1
cdr3_length: 14
d_call: TRBD2
cdr3_aa: CSAPLASGVGEQFF
cdr3_nt: TGCAGCGCTCCACTAGCGAGTGGGGTGGGTGAGCAGTTCTTC

clone_size: .
j_call: TRBJ1-1
v_call: TRBV11-2
cdr3_length: 11
d_call: .
cdr3_aa: CASSFANEAFF
cdr3_nt: TGTGCCAGCAGCTTTGCTAATGAAGCTTTCTTT

clone_size: .
j_call: TRBJ2-1
v_call: TRBV7-3
cdr3_length: 15
d_call: TRBD1
cdr3_aa: CASSRQGANANEQFF
cdr3_nt: TGTGCCAGCAGCCGACAGGGGGCGAATGCGAATGAGCAGTTCTTC

clone_size: .
j_call: TRBJ2-7
v_call: TRBV12-3/TRBV12-4
cdr3_length: 15
d_call: TRBD2
cdr3_aa: CASSLGVAGSYEQYF
cdr3_nt: TGTGCCAGCAGTTTAGGGGTAGCGGGGAGTTACGAGCAGTACTTC

clone_size: few
j_call: TRBJ2-7
v_call: TRBV13
cdr3_length: 15
d_call: .
cdr3_aa: CASSFVGENYYEQYF
cdr3_nt: TGTGCCAGCAGCTTCGTGGGAGAAAATTACTACGAGCAGTACTTC

clone_size: many
j_call: TRBJ2-1
v_call: TRBV7-8
cdr3_length: 15
d_call: TRBD2
cdr3_aa: CASSPGLAGVNEQFF
cdr3_nt: TGTGCCAGCAGCCCTGGACTAGCGGGAGTCAATGAGCAGTTCTTC

clone_size: few
j_call: TRBJ2-5
v_call: TRBV7-8
cdr3_length: 14
d_call: .
cdr3_aa: CASSSDPRGETQYF
cdr3_nt: TGTGCCAGCAGTTCAGACCCGCGAGGAGAGACCCAGTACTTC

clone_size: .
j_call: TRBJ2-2
v_call: TRBV7-3
cdr3_length: 13
d_call: .
cdr3_aa: CASSLLGSGELFF
cdr3_nt: TGTGCCAGCAGCTTACTGGGGTCCGGGGAGCTGTTTTTT

clone_size: many
j_call: TRBJ1-5
v_call: TRBV6-6
cdr3_length: 11
d_call: .
cdr3_aa: CASRIDQPQHF
cdr3_nt: TGTGCCAGCAGAATCGATCAGCCCCAGCATTTT

clone_size: .
j_call: TRBJ2-3
v_call: TRBV14
cdr3_length: 16
d_call: TRBD1
cdr3_aa: CASSQDRGRYTDTQYF
cdr3_nt: TGTGCCAGCAGCCAAGATAGGGGGCGTTACACAGATACGCAGTATTTT

clone_size: .
j_call: TRBJ2-2
v_call: TRBV6-5
cdr3_length: 16
d_call: .
cdr3_aa: CASSYLGDGYTGELFF
cdr3_nt: TGTGCCAGCAGTTATTTGGGGGATGGCTACACCGGGGAGCTGTTTTTT

clone_size: few
j_call: TRBJ2-7
v_call: TRBV28
cdr3_length: 16
d_call: TRBD2
cdr3_aa: CASSWGGPTNSYEQYF
cdr3_nt: TGTGCCAGCAGTTGGGGGGGACCTACGAACTCCTACGAGCAGTACTTC

clone_size: .
j_call: TRBJ2-3
v_call: TRBV2
cdr3_length: 10
d_call: .
cdr3_aa: CASNERTQYF
cdr3_nt: TGTGCCAGCAATGAGCGGACGCAGTATTTT

clone_size: .
j_call: TRBJ2-7
v_call: TRBV27
cdr3_length: 14
d_call: TRBD1
cdr3_aa: CASSTGGAGYEQYF
cdr3_nt: TGTGCCAGCAGCACAGGGGGCGCTGGCTACGAGCAGTACTTC

clone_size: .
j_call: TRBJ2-1
v_call: TRBV10-3
cdr3_length: 14
d_call: .
cdr3_aa: CATDRGSGGNEQFF
cdr3_nt: TGTGCCACAGACAGAGGCTCTGGAGGCAATGAGCAGTTCTTC

clone_size: few
j_call: TRBJ2-3
v_call: TRBV7-2
cdr3_length: 15
d_call: .
cdr3_aa: CASSLGVGWGDAIYF
cdr3_nt: TGTGCCAGCAGCTTAGGGGTAGGATGGGGCGATGCTATCTATTTT